The 20 T cell receptor beta chains in this list originate from one sample, sequenced in a study of cytomegalovirus exposure and HLA in healthy donors. The repertoire was sequenced with immunoSEQ multiplex PCR; TCRdb's copy has only in-frame clones and lacks some. This table has about 180,000 clones, roughly 89% appearing once. Sequenced: PBMCs. Source of these receptors: a woman between 25 and 40 years old in good health and CMV-seronegative.

This chain connects TRBV6-6 to TRBJ1-2, with 9 nucleotides matching TRBD1. In germline, CDR1 is MNHNY, CDR2 SVGAGI (reference sequence). The trim removed 2 bases at V and 2 bases at J, leaving 3 bases unmatched. The CDR3 has 15 amino acids. CDR3 DNA sequence: TGTGCCAGCAGTTACACAGGGGGCCCCAACTATGGCTACACCTTC. This translates into CASSYTGGPNYGYTF.

This clone was observed a few times. The chain recombines TRBV10-1 with TRBJ2-2; TRBD1 is a possible D gene (6 bases). In germline, CDR1 is WNHNN, CDR2 SYGVQD (reference sequence). V was clipped by 3 bases and J by 3 bases, with 11 bases between them. The CDR3 totals 15 residues. In nucleotides, the CDR3 is TGCGCCAGCAGTGATCACAGGGCCCACACCGGGGAGCTGTTTTTT. Translation: CASSDHRAHTGELFF.

V and J are TRBV27 and TRBJ2-1; no clear D gene. Germline CDR1 is MNHEY and CDR2 is SMNVEV (reference sequence). This CDR3 comprises 14 residues. V was trimmed by 0 bases and J by 4 bases, leaving 7 bases between them. The CDR3 sequence is CASSLSGLYNEQFF. The CDR3 DNA reads as TGTGCCAGCAGTTTATCCGGTCTTTACAATGAGCAGTTCTTC.

CDR3: CASSVERALASTGELFF. In DNA, the CDR3 is TGTGCCAGCAGCGTAGAGCGGGCACTAGCTAGCACCGGGGAGCTGTTTTTT. V usage is TRBV9 and J usage is TRBJ2-2; D possibly corresponds to TRBD2 (6 bases). The germline V and J ends were trimmed by 0 bases and 4 bases, with 16 bases remaining between them. CDR3 length: 17 amino acids. Germline-derived CDR1 and CDR2 are SGDLS and YYNGEE. The full variable domain, rest sourced from reference TRBV9 and TRBJ2-2, is DSGVTQTPKHLITATGQRVTLRCSPRSGDLSVYWYQQSLDQGLQFLIQYYNGEERAKGNILERFSAQQFPDLHSELNLSSLELGDSALYFCASSVERALASTGELFFGEGSRLTVL.

This clone has just a few counts. The V call is TRBV10-3, the J call TRBJ2-7, with 8 bases aligning to TRBD1. The CDR3 extends over 18 amino acids. The trim removed 5 bases at V and 2 bases at J, leaving 17 bases unmatched. CDR1 and CDR2 (germline): ENHRY, SYGVKD. The CDR3 sequence: CAISPQGKEDRDPYEQYF. DNA for the CDR3: TGTGCCATCAGTCCGCAGGGTAAAGAGGACAGGGATCCCTACGAGCAGTACTTC.

V gene TRBV12-5 combines with J gene TRBJ1-2; no definite D call. Per the germline V gene, CDR1 is LGHNT and CDR2 is FRNRAP. V lost 5 bases and J lost 0, with 19 bases in between. The CDR3 extends over 17 amino acids. The CDR3 DNA reads as TGTGCTAGTGGTCCCGACCCCCCAGACACCTCTAACTATGGCTACACCTTC. Translating gives CASGPDPPDTSNYGYTF.

This chain uses TRBV4-1 with TRBJ2-7; 7 positions agree with TRBD1. V shed 1 base, J shed 4 bases, and the junction held 13 bases outside the gene matches. From germline, CDR1 is MGHRA and CDR2 YSYEKL. This CDR3 comprises 17 residues. DNA of the CDR3: TGCGCCAGCAGCCAAGTCACCCCGAACAGGGGATTGTACGAGCAGTACTTC. Translation gives CASSQVTPNRGLYEQYF.

The chain has TRBV2 and TRBJ2-3, with 10 bases that match TRBD2. Germline CDR1 SNHLY, CDR2 FYNNEI. The CDR3 sequence is 16 residues long. The trim removed 6 bases at V and 2 bases at J, leaving 8 bases unmatched. The CDR3 loop is CASSGGLAGVTDTQYF. CDR3 in DNA: TGTGCCAGCAGCGGTGGGCTAGCGGGGGTCACAGATACGCAGTATTTT.

The J gene is TRBJ2-7, the V gene TRBV6-1; D is possibly TRBD1 (7 bases). The CDR3 is 14 amino acids. Trimming removed 3 bases at V and 4 bases at J, with 13 bases between. The germline V gene encodes CDR1 MNHNS and CDR2 SASEGT. The CDR3 here is CASSDRGVGYEQYF. Here the CDR3 DNA reads TGTGCCAGCAGTGACAGGGGGGTAGGATACGAGCAGTACTTC.

The chain employs TRBV7-8 and TRBJ2-3; 9 nucleotides align to TRBD2. Trimming at V came to 5 bases and at J to 2 bases, leaving 11 bases not matched to a gene. Germline CDR1 SGHVS, CDR2 FQNEAQ. CDR3 length: 17 amino acids. The CDR3 DNA follows: TGTGCCAGCAGCAGATACGGGACTAGCACATTCACAGATACGCAGTATTTT. It is translated as CASSRYGTSTFTDTQYF.

This clone was detected only once. The CDR3 region has the DNA TGTGCCTGGATCCTATCCGCAGATACGCAGTATTTT. Protein product: CAWILSADTQYF. This rearrangement joins TRBV30 to TRBJ2-3; D unclear. Per germline, CDR1 GTSNPN and CDR2 SVGIG (reference sequence). The V gene lost 4 bases and the J gene lost 4 bases, with 9 bases spanning the gap. This CDR3 region has 12 residues.

V gene TRBV9 combines with J gene TRBJ2-5; 10 bases are a match to TRBD1. The germline gives CDR1 SGDLS, CDR2 YYNGEE. The CDR3 spans 15 residues. V shed 0 bases and J 5 bases; nucleotides not matched to a gene: 4. The CDR3: CASSVGQGAYETQYF. As DNA, the CDR3 is TGTGCCAGCAGCGTAGGACAGGGGGCGTATGAGACCCAGTACTTC.

V usage is TRBV18 and J usage is TRBJ1-6, with D perhaps matching TRBD1 (6 bases). The ends were cut back, 3 bases at V and 5 bases at J, with 14 bases in the middle. Looked up from germline, CDR1 is KGHSH and CDR2 is LQKENI. The CDR3 spans 16 residues. CDR3 DNA sequence: TGTGCCAGCTCACCCTTGGCAGGGGCGGATAATTCACCCCTCCACTTT. As protein: CASSPLAGADNSPLHF.

This clone occurred a few times. The V and J genes are TRBV29-1 and TRBJ1-1; 10 bases line up with TRBD1. V was pared by 7 bases and J by 1 base, with 0 bases of the junction left unmatched. There are 12 residues in the CDR3. Per the germline V gene, CDR1 is SQVTM and CDR2 is ANQGSEA. The CDR3 coding sequence is TGCAGCGGGACAGGGGGGAACACTGAAGCTTTCTTT. It codes for CSGTGGNTEAFF.

The chain has TRBV7-9 and TRBJ2-1, with a tentative D call TRBD1 (6 bases). Germline-derived CDR1 and CDR2 are SEHNR and FQNEAQ (reference sequence). The CDR3 extends over 18 amino acids. V was clipped by 2 bases and J by 4 bases, with 21 bases between them. The CDR3 DNA sequence: TGTGCCAGCAGCTTATCCCAATCTCAGGGGCCGATTTACAATGAGCAGTTCTTC. Translating gives CASSLSQSQGPIYNEQFF.

V usage is TRBV4-1 and J usage is TRBJ2-5, with a weak D call TRBD1 (6 bases). Trimming took off 1 base at V and 2 bases at J, with 11 bases between the two ends. This CDR3 region has 15 residues. CDR1 and CDR2 from the germline V gene are MGHRA and YSYEKL. The DNA of the CDR3 is TGCGCCAGCAGCCAAGGGGACACAACTCAAGAGACCCAGTACTTC. Residues: CASSQGDTTQETQYF.

This chain links TRBV10-3 with TRBJ2-1; 10 bases map to TRBD2. With V trimmed by 4 bases and J by 10 bases, 7 bases remained unmatched. The CDR3 has 14 amino acids. The germline gives CDR1 ENHRY, CDR2 SYGVKD. The CDR3 region has the DNA TGTGCCATCAGTGGAGCGGGGGGGAACTCCGAGCAGTTCTTC. It is translated as CAISGAGGNSEQFF.

This chain connects TRBV19 to TRBJ1-5; maybe TRBD1 (5 bases). The CDR3 loop spans 14 amino acids. Trimming removed 9 bases at V and 4 bases at J, with 16 bases between. Germline V CDR1 and CDR2: LNHDA, SQIVND (reference sequence). CDR3 in amino acids: CASNPGGYNQPQHF. The DNA for the CDR3 is TGTGCCAGCAACCCGGGGGGTTATAATCAGCCCCAGCATTTT.

The V call is TRBV27, the J call TRBJ1-4; D not resolved. CDR3 length: 16 residues. Between the trimmed V and J ends, which lost 5 bases and 3 bases, there was a span of 16 bases. Germline CDR1 reads MNHEY; CDR2 reads SMNVEV (reference sequence). The CDR3 DNA sequence: TGTGCCAGCAGTCTTGGCCCCATACCGTCTAATGAAAAACTGTTTTTT. This sequence encodes CASSLGPIPSNEKLFF.

J is TRBJ2-1 and V is TRBV2; D unclear. Germline V CDR1 and CDR2: SNHLY, FYNNEI. Trimming cost V 2 bases and J 16 bases, with 21 bases left between them. This CDR3 comprises 14 residues. The CDR3: CASSEFSTKRLSFF. CDR3 DNA: TGTGCCAGCAGTGAATTCTCTACTAAGAGATTATCCTTCTTC.